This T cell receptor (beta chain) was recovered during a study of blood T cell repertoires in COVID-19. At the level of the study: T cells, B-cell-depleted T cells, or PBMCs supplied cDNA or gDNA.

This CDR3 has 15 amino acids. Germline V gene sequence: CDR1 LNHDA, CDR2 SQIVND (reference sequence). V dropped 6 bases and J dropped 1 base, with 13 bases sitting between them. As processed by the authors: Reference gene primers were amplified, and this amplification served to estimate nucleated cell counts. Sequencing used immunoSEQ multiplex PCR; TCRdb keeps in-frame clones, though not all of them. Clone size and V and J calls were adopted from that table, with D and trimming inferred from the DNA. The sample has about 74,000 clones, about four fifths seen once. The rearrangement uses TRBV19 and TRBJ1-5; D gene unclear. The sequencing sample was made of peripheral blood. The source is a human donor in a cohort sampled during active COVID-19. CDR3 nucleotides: TGTGCCAGTAGGAGGTCGGAGAGAAGCAATCAGCCCCAGCATTTT. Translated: CASRRSERSNQPQHF.